This T cell receptor (beta chain) was retrieved from a study of CD8+ T cells in alopecia areata. Study at large: A regimen of oral tofacitinib, 5 to 10 mg twice daily, was given to treated patients.

It was cDNA, reverse transcribed from extracted RNA, that served as the sequencing template. Clones were read by immunoSEQ multiplex PCR, and TCRdb kept only the in-frame ones, dropping some. The sample yields roughly 140,000 clones, around 51% seen once. This CDR3 is built from 12 residues. The germline gives CDR1 SQVTM, CDR2 ANQGSEA. Deletions cut 8 bases from V and 7 bases from J, with 17 bases between. This receptor was identified in a human donor with alopecia areata. The gene calls are TRBV29-1 and TRBJ1-2; maybe TRBD1 (5 bases). The specimen was CD4+ T cells sorted from blood, collected at week 0. The DNA for the CDR3 is TGCAGCATTGGGACCGGAATGTCTGGCTACACCTTC. Translated: CSIGTGMSGYTF. Supplemented by reference TRBV29-1 and TRBJ1-2, the full variable domain reads SAVISQKPSRDICQRGTSLTIQCQVDSQVTMMFWYRQQPGQSLTLIATANQGSEATYESGFVIDKFPISRPNLTFSTLTVSNMSPEDSSIYLCSIGTGMSGYTFGSGTRLTVV.